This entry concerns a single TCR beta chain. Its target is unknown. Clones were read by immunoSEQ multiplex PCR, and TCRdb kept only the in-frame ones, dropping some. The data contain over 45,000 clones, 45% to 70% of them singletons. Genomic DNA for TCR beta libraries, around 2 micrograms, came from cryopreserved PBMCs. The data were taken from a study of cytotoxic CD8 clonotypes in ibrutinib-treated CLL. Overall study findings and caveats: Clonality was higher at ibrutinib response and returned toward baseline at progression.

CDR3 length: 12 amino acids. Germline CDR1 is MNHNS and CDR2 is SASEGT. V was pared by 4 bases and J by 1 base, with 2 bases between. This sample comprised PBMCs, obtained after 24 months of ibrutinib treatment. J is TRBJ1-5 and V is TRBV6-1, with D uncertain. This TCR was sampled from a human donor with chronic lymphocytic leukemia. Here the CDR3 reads CASSASNQPQHF. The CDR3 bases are TGTGCCAGCAGTGCAAGCAATCAGCCCCAGCATTTT.